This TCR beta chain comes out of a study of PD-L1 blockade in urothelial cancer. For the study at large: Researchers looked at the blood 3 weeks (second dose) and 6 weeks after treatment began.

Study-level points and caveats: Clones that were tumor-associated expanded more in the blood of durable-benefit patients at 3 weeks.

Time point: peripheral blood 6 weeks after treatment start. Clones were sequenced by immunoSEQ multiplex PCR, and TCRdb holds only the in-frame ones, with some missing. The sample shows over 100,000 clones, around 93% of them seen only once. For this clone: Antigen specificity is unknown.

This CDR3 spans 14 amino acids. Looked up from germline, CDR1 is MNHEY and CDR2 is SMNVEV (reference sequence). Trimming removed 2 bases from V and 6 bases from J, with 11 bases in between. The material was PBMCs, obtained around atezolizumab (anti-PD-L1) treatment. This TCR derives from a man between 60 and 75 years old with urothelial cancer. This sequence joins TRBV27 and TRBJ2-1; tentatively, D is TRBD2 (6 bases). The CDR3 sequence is CASSLERGGNEQFF. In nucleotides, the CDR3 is TGTGCCAGCAGTTTAGAACGGGGAGGCAATGAGCAGTTCTTC.